The source of this T cell receptor beta chain is a study of cytomegalovirus exposure and HLA in healthy donors. Across the whole study: Most genotyped donors, 81% of 300 to 400, had Caucasian-associated genetic ancestry. Study outcomes and limitations: The authors listed about 170 TCR beta chains as cytomegalovirus-associated. A later analysis reported that several of the most significant clusters appeared to be linked to common viral pathogens, among them Epstein-Barr virus.

Germline CDR1 SEHNR, CDR2 FQNEAQ (reference sequence). V lost 2 bases and J lost 6; bases outside the gene matches: 13. The CDR3 consists of 18 residues. Each of the donors was a healthy bone marrow donor. The PCR made use of 60 Vbeta and 13 Jbeta primers. This table comes from immunoSEQ multiplex PCR, and its TCRdb copy is limited to in-frame clones, with some not included. The sample holds some 180,000 clones; 76% are singletons and the top ten take 2% to 2.5%. This clone was observed a single time. Its matching antigen is unknown. The sequenced sample consisted of PBMCs. This TCR was recovered from a woman aged 30 to 39 in good health and CMV-seropositive. This chain links TRBV7-9 with TRBJ2-2, with TRBD1 matching over 9 bases. The CDR3 DNA is TGTGCCAGCAGCTTAAGATATGATCCGGGACAGGGTCCCGGGGAGCTGTTTTTT. Encoded protein: CASSLRYDPGQGPGELFF.